A single sample gave rise to the 19 T cell receptor beta chains below, sequenced in a study of cytomegalovirus exposure and HLA in healthy donors. Primers included in the PCR were 60 Vbeta and 13 Jbeta primers. Sequencing used immunoSEQ multiplex PCR; TCRdb keeps in-frame clones, though not all of them. The sample has some 190,000 clones; 85% to 90% are singletons. The source material was PBMCs. The origin of the receptors is a woman between 18 and 29 years old in good health and CMV-seronegative.

The genes are TRBV5-1 and TRBJ2-7; D may be TRBD1 (7 bases). Germline CDR1 and CDR2: SGHRS and YFSETQ. V was shortened by 0 bases and J by 0 bases, with 13 bases between the two germline ends. CDR3 size: 16 residues. The CDR3 reads CASSLEGAGSSYEQYF. CDR3 coding DNA: TGCGCCAGCAGCTTGGAGGGGGCGGGGAGCTCCTACGAGCAGTACTTC. The whole variable domain, remainder taken from reference TRBV5-1 and TRBJ2-7, is KAGVTQTPRYLIKTRGQQVTLSCSPISGHRSVSWYQQTPGQGLQFLFEYFSETQRNKGNFPGRFSGRQFSNSRSEMNVSTLELGDSALYLCASSLEGAGSSYEQYFGPGTRLTVT.

CDR3 residues: CASSVDRAYNEQFF. The DNA for the CDR3 is TGCGCCAGCAGCGTGGACAGGGCCTACAATGAGCAGTTCTTC. The chain combines TRBV5-1 with TRBJ2-1; 8 bases agree with TRBD1. The CDR3 length is 14 residues. Germline V gene sequence: CDR1 SGHRS, CDR2 YFSETQ. V was pared by 4 bases and J by 2 bases, with 2 bases of the junction left unmatched.

CDR3 in amino acids: CASSGEVSSNQPQHF. CDR3 DNA sequence: TGTGCCAGCAGTGGGGAGGTCTCTAGCAATCAGCCCCAGCATTTT. The chain links TRBV6-5 to TRBJ1-5; D gene ambiguous. The CDR3 covers 15 residues. The V gene lost 5 bases and the J gene lost 0 bases, with 11 bases spanning the gap. Germline V gene data show CDR1 as MNHEY and CDR2 as SVGAGI.

The CDR3 DNA follows: TGTGCCACCAGCAGAGATGAGGGATTGAAGACCCAGTACTTC. As protein: CATSRDEGLKTQYF. V usage is TRBV15 and J usage is TRBJ2-5; D may be TRBD2 (5 bases). V was trimmed by 0 bases and J by 6 bases, leaving 11 bases between them. CDR1 LNHNV and CDR2 YYDKDF come from the germline V gene (reference sequence). The CDR3 sequence is 14 residues long.

The V and J genes are TRBV7-6 and TRBJ1-3; D might be TRBD1 (5 bases). Trimming removed 5 bases from V and 0 bases from J, with 11 bases in between. Germline V gene data show CDR1 as SGHVS and CDR2 as FNYEAQ. The CDR3 length is 15 residues. CDR3 nucleotide sequence: TGTGCCAGCAGCATCGGGACTTACTCTGGAAACACCATATATTTT. Protein sequence: CASSIGTYSGNTIYF. The entire variable domain, with the rest obtained from reference TRBV7-6 and TRBJ1-3, is as follows: GAGVSQSPRYKVTKRGQDVALRCDPISGHVSLYWYRQALGQGPEFLTYFNYEAQQDKSGLPNDRFSAERPEGSISTLTIQRTEQRDSAMYRCASSIGTYSGNTIYFGEGSWLTVV.

The chain is built from TRBV5-1 and TRBJ2-7; tentatively, D is TRBD2 (5 bases). From germline, CDR1 is SGHRS and CDR2 YFSETQ. The V end was cut by 5 bases, the J end by 3 bases, with 15 bases between. The CDR3 sequence is 14 residues long. The CDR3 nucleotides are TGCGCCAGCAGTTATTCCGGGGAAGGCTACGAGCAGTACTTC. Encoded protein: CASSYSGEGYEQYF. Looking up the rest from reference TRBV5-1 and TRBJ2-7 gives the full variable domain: KAGVTQTPRYLIKTRGQQVTLSCSPISGHRSVSWYQQTPGQGLQFLFEYFSETQRNKGNFPGRFSGRQFSNSRSEMNVSTLELGDSALYLCASSYSGEGYEQYFGPGTRLTVT.

The chain couples TRBV5-6 to TRBJ1-2; the match to TRBD1 covers 8 bases. This CDR3 is 14 amino acids long. The germline CDR1 and CDR2 sequences are SGHDT and YYEEEE. The V gene end was trimmed by 4 bases and the J gene end by 5 bases; junction bases not matched to a gene: 7. The CDR3 DNA is TGTGCCAGCAGCCCCGACAGGGGAGGTTATGGCTACACCTTC. Translation: CASSPDRGGYGYTF. The full variable domain, completed using reference TRBV5-6 and TRBJ1-2, is DAGVTQSPTHLIKTRGQQVTLRCSPKSGHDTVSWYQQALGQGPQFIFQYYEEEERQRGNFPDRFSGHQFPNYSSELNVNALLLGDSALYLCASSPDRGGYGYTFGSGTRLTVV.

The V gene is TRBV5-1, the J gene TRBJ2-1, with TRBD1 matching over 7 bases. With 3 bases clipped from V and 10 bases from J, the junction kept 19 bases outside the gene matches. The germline V gene encodes CDR1 SGHRS and CDR2 YFSETQ. The CDR3 length is 17 residues. The CDR3 nucleotides read TGCGCCAGCAGCTCCCCTCGACAGGGATGGAGAATAGAGGAGCAGTTCTTC. Protein product: CASSSPRQGWRIEEQFF.

This chain joins TRBV5-4 and TRBJ2-1; TRBD1 matches 12 bases. The junction had 6 bases not matched to a gene; V was cut back by 4 bases and J by 4 bases. Per germline, CDR1 SGHNT and CDR2 YYREEE (reference sequence). This CDR3 comprises 16 residues. CDR3: CASSTGDRGLYNEQFF. In nucleotides, the CDR3 is TGTGCCAGCAGCACGGGGGACAGGGGGCTTTACAATGAGCAGTTCTTC.

The chain carries TRBV10-3 and TRBJ2-1; 9 bases fit TRBD1. CDR1 is ENHRY and CDR2 is SYGVKD in the germline V gene. CDR3 size: 18 residues. V trimming: 3 bases; J trimming: 5 bases; junction bases outside the gene matches: 14. CDR3 in DNA: TGTGCCATCAGTGATCCCCGGGCCGGGACAGGGCTTAACAATGAGCAGTTCTTC. Amino acids: CAISDPRAGTGLNNEQFF.

The chain couples TRBV5-1 to TRBJ2-1; TRBD2 matches 7 bases. V lost 6 bases to trimming and J lost 7 bases; unmatched junction nucleotides: 13. Germline CDR1 reads SGHRS; CDR2 reads YFSETQ. The CDR3 has 15 amino acids. The CDR3 region is CASTSGQREGNEQFF. The CDR3 DNA is TGCGCCAGCACCTCCGGGCAGCGGGAAGGTAATGAGCAGTTCTTC.

The V call is TRBV30, the J call TRBJ2-2; 11 positions match TRBD2. The CDR3 is 16 amino acids. The junction had 9 bases not matched to a gene; V was cut back by 2 bases and J by 7 bases. Germline V CDR1 and CDR2: GTSNPN, SVGIG (reference sequence). CDR3 sequence (DNA): TGTGCCTGGAGTTCCTTAGCGGGGGGGCTGGTCGGGGAGCTGTTTTTT. It translates to CAWSSLAGGLVGELFF.

The rearrangement joins TRBV30 to TRBJ2-3, with D possibly TRBD2 on 6 matching bases. V was cut by 4 bases and J by 0 bases, with 23 bases left in between. CDR1 is GTSNPN and CDR2 is SVGIG in the germline V gene (reference sequence). The CDR3 loop spans 18 amino acids. The CDR3 DNA reads as TGTGCCTGGAACGACGCGGGATGGGCTAGATCTAGCACAGATACGCAGTATTTT. Its protein product is CAWNDAGWARSSTDTQYF.

This clone appeared a single time. The chain uses TRBV5-4 and TRBJ2-6; TRBD1 matches 9 bases. Trimming at V came to 3 bases and at J to 2 bases, leaving 3 bases not matched to a gene. The CDR3 totals 16 residues. Germline CDR1 is SGHNT and CDR2 is YYREEE (reference sequence). The CDR3 DNA sequence: TGTGCCAGCAGCTGGGGGACAGGGCCTGGGGCCAACGTCCTGACTTTC. Translation: CASSWGTGPGANVLTF.

The rearrangement joins TRBV2 to TRBJ1-2, with a possible D match to TRBD1 (6 bases). Germline values: CDR1 SNHLY, CDR2 FYNNEI. CDR3 length equals 15 residues. The V end was cut by 5 bases, the J end by 2 bases, with 15 bases between. CDR3 residues: CASSWVQGPNYGYTF. The CDR3 bases are TGTGCCAGCAGTTGGGTACAGGGCCCAAACTATGGCTACACCTTC.

CDR3 region: CASSLAGGGPGELFF. The CDR3 coding sequence is TGTGCCAGCAGCTTAGCGGGGGGGGGTCCCGGGGAGCTGTTTTTT. J is TRBJ2-2 and V is TRBV7-2; the match to TRBD2 covers 7 bases. V shed 0 bases, J shed 6 bases, and the junction held 4 bases outside the gene matches. Germline V gene sequence: CDR1 SGHTA, CDR2 FQGNSA. The length of the CDR3 is 15 residues.

The rearrangement joins TRBV9 to TRBJ2-1; 12 bases align to TRBD2. The germline V gene encodes CDR1 SGDLS and CDR2 YYNGEE. This CDR3 has 15 amino acids. J was trimmed by 8 bases and V by 0 bases; bases with no gene match: 3. CDR3 bases: TGTGCCAGCAGCGTAGGGACTAGCGGGGTCTATGAGCAGTTCTTC. Protein: CASSVGTSGVYEQFF.

V gene TRBV4-1 combines with J gene TRBJ1-1; no definite D call. The CDR3 length is 17 residues. Germline V CDR1 and CDR2: MGHRA, YSYEKL. The V and J ends lost 1 base and 3 bases respectively, with 18 bases between them. The CDR3 region is CASSQVGQTRRDTEAFF. The DNA for the CDR3 is TGCGCCAGCAGCCAAGTTGGGCAGACGAGGCGGGACACTGAAGCTTTCTTT.

This clone has a handful of counts. This chain links TRBV2 with TRBJ2-1; no reliable D call. The CDR3 runs to 13 residues. The V end was cut by 2 bases, the J end by 5 bases, with 7 bases between. Germline-derived CDR1 and CDR2 are SNHLY and FYNNEI. This CDR3 reads CASSESRNNEQFF. The CDR3 region has the DNA TGTGCCAGCAGTGAAAGCAGGAACAATGAGCAGTTCTTC.